This T cell receptor (beta chain) was documented in a study of a mutant IDH1 vaccine in newly diagnosed glioma. On the study more broadly: Patients were pretreated with radiotherapy, temozolomide, or both, mostly both. Study-wide findings and caveats: With respect to changes in top peripheral T cell clonotypes, pseudoprogression seemed unrelated. Vaccine-induced immune responses occurred in approximately 93% of patients.

Repertoires were generated with immunoSEQ multiplex PCR, while TCRdb's copy carries only in-frame clones and drops some. This sample has tens of thousands of clones; almost 85% occur once, and the top ten carry approximately 19%. Time point noted: baseline, week 1 (first vaccination visit). The treatment: pre-vaccination baseline after standard-of-care therapy. The CDR3 runs 17 residues. Germline V gene sequence: CDR1 LNHDA, CDR2 SQIVND (reference sequence). The trim removed 2 bases at V and 10 bases at J, leaving 11 bases unmatched. Regarding this clone: Its antigen is currently unknown.

The chain employs TRBV19 and TRBJ1-6, with 10 bases lining up with TRBD1. The sequence was obtained from a man aged 25-45 years with glioma. This material consisted of PBMCs, taken from a glioma patient treated with radiotherapy, temozolomide or both. The CDR3 DNA sequence: TGTGCCAGTAGTATACCCCCTTCGACAGGGGGCAAGTCACCCCTCCACTTT. Amino acid sequence: CASSIPPSTGGKSPLHF.